This T cell receptor beta chain was sequenced during a study of T cells in localized non-small cell lung cancer. Remarks on this clone: The antigen is undetermined.

TCRdb's copy holds only in-frame clones and misses some; the assay was immunoSEQ multiplex PCR. Among over 15,000 clones listed, 75% to 90% were seen once. Study-level points and caveats: There were a median around 57 of the top 100 tumor clones appearing in adjacent lung. Exceeding tumor, uninvolved adjacent lung had the highest T cell clonality. Analysis by sequencing included only one tumor region, so heterogeneity remains possible. Blood T cell density predicted longer survival; adjacent-lung clonality, shorter.

V dropped 2 bases and J dropped 6 bases, with 8 bases sitting between them. Per the germline V gene, CDR1 is GTSNPN and CDR2 is SVGIG (reference sequence). CDR3 length equals 13 residues. V is TRBV30 and J is TRBJ1-6, with unresolved D. The origin of this receptor is a male donor older than 55 with stage II squamous cell lung carcinoma. Sequencing was performed on peripheral blood, taken before any cancer treatment. The CDR3 coding sequence is TGTGCCTGGAGTCCGACACGTAATTCACCCCTCCACTTT. This encodes CAWSPTRNSPLHF.